Detailed here is one T cell receptor beta chain. 13 Jbeta primers and 60 Vbeta primers were used for the PCR. Only in-frame clones appear in the TCRdb table, and some are missing; sequencing was by immunoSEQ multiplex PCR. In the table there are some 190,000 clones, 82% of which are singletons. The data belong to a study of cytomegalovirus exposure and HLA in healthy donors. This CDR3 has 18 residues. The trim removed 2 bases at V and 3 bases at J, leaving 9 bases unmatched. Germline CDR1 is SGDLS and CDR2 is YYNGEE. The rearrangement uses TRBV9 and TRBJ2-2, with 11 bases identical to TRBD2. This TCR was recovered from a man aged 35-49 years in good health and CMV-seronegative. The specimen sequenced was PBMCs. CDR3 in amino acids: CASSVYLAGGPYTGELFF. The CDR3 DNA reads TGTGCCAGCAGCGTTTACCTAGCGGGGGGCCCTTACACCGGGGAGCTGTTTTTT.